This passage covers 13 T cell receptor beta chains from one sample sequenced in a study of response to subunit inactivated influenza vaccine. TCRdb itself ran the RT-PCR reads through MiXCR, one entry per CDR3 protein. The sample holds roughly 780,000 distinct CDR3 sequences, around a sixth seen once. The source material was PBMCs from blood, sampled roughly 5 days after vaccination. The receptors here all came from a man aged 50-59 years who received an inactivated influenza vaccine.

The chain joins TRBV5-1 to TRBJ2-7; 10 bases agree with TRBD2. V trimming: 4 bases; J trimming: 3 bases; junction bases outside the gene matches: 10. Per germline, CDR1 SGHRS and CDR2 YFSETQ. The length of the CDR3 is 16 residues. The CDR3 region is CASSLAGASGDYEQYF. CDR3 nucleotide sequence: TGCGCCAGCAGCCTAGCGGGGGCTAGCGGGGACTACGAGCAGTACTTC.

The V and J genes are TRBV28 and TRBJ1-5; unclear D gene. Germline V lookup: CDR1 MDHEN, CDR2 SYDVKM. The CDR3 covers 16 residues. V lost 3 bases and J 0 bases, leaving 12 bases between the germline ends. CDR3 residues: CASSFGAGYSNQPQHF. CDR3 nucleotides: TGTGCCAGCAGTTTTGGTGCGGGTTATAGCAATCAGCCCCAGCATTTT.

The V and J genes are TRBV12-3 or TRBV12-4 and TRBJ1-4, with D perhaps matching TRBD1 (5 bases). CDR3 size: 15 residues. Trimming stripped 4 bases from V and 4 bases from J, with 13 bases between. In nucleotides, the CDR3 is TGTGCCAGCAGTTCCGACCGGGACTTTAATGAAAAACTGTTTTTT. It is translated as CASSSDRDFNEKLFF.

This rearrangement joins TRBV30 to TRBJ2-3; D uncertain. This CDR3 is 13 amino acids long. In germline, CDR1 is GTSNPN, CDR2 SVGIG (reference sequence). Trimming took 0 bases from V and 4 from J, leaving 8 bases between them. The chain's CDR3 is CAWSVHDADTQYF. CDR3 DNA: TGTGCCTGGAGTGTACACGATGCAGATACGCAGTATTTT.

This clonotype appeared many times. The rearrangement joins TRBV10-3 to TRBJ2-1; D uncertain. The germline V gene encodes CDR1 ENHRY and CDR2 SYGVKD. The length of the CDR3 is 11 residues. With 6 bases removed from V and 9 bases from J, the gap between germline ends came to 9 bases. The CDR3 DNA follows: TGTGCCATCAGGGTAGTGGGTGAGCAGTTCTTC. This sequence encodes CAIRVVGEQFF.

The gene calls are TRBV27 and TRBJ2-7; D ambiguous. The CDR3 is 13 amino acids. Looked up from germline, CDR1 is MNHEY and CDR2 is SMNVEV (reference sequence). The germline V and J ends were trimmed by 3 bases and 5 bases, with 11 bases remaining between them. CDR3 in DNA: TGTGCCAGCAGTTTCCGCGAATCTAACGAGCAGTACTTC. It codes for CASSFRESNEQYF.

This clonotype was seen a few times. V usage is TRBV7-9 and J usage is TRBJ2-1, with D possibly matching TRBD2 (6 bases). Germline CDR1 is SEHNR and CDR2 is FQNEAQ (reference sequence). Trimming stripped 5 bases from V and 5 bases from J, with 16 bases between. This CDR3 is 15 amino acids long. The chain's CDR3 is CASSPRRDPHNEQFF. The CDR3 DNA is TGTGCCAGCAGCCCCAGGAGGGATCCCCACAATGAGCAGTTCTTC.

In its sample, this clonotype was seen a few times. The chain joins TRBV5-6 to TRBJ1-1, with 8 bases lining up with TRBD1. CDR1 and CDR2 from the germline V gene are SGHDT and YYEEEE. This CDR3 is built from 12 residues. Germline trimming cut 2 bases from V and 10 bases from J; bases unmatched to any gene: 4. CDR3 sequence reads: CASSFQGALAFF. The CDR3 DNA reads as TGTGCCAGCAGCTTCCAGGGGGCACTAGCTTTCTTT.

This clonotype was observed a handful of times. This sequence joins TRBV6-5 and TRBJ2-1; weak D call: TRBD1 (5 bases). Trimming left V 0 bases short and J 0 bases short, with 12 bases between. This CDR3 has 17 amino acids. Germline V gene data show CDR1 as MNHEY and CDR2 as SVGAGI. This CDR3 is CASSYSLGARSYNEQFF. CDR3 DNA sequence: TGTGCCAGCAGTTACTCCCTAGGGGCCCGCTCCTACAATGAGCAGTTCTTC.

There are many counts of this clonotype. The V and J genes are TRBV12-3 or TRBV12-4 and TRBJ1-2; no definite D call. The V and J ends lost 1 base and 3 bases respectively, with 9 bases between them. The CDR3 length is 14 residues. For the CDR3, the DNA is TGTGCCAGCAGTTTAGACAGAAGATACTATGGCTACACCTTC. Translated: CASSLDRRYYGYTF.

The chain uses TRBV12-3 or TRBV12-4 and TRBJ2-2; 8 bases line up with TRBD2. Trimming took 6 bases from V and 0 from J; bases not matched to a gene: 9. There are 17 residues in the CDR3. CDR3 sequence reads: CASSPSGGTPNTGELFF. Written as DNA, the CDR3 is TGTGCCAGCAGCCCCAGCGGGGGAACCCCGAACACCGGGGAGCTGTTTTTT.

This clonotype has more than one count but fewer than ten. V usage is TRBV29-1 and J usage is TRBJ1-4; possible D gene TRBD1, 6 bases. The germline V and J ends were trimmed by 5 bases and 10 bases, with 17 bases remaining between them. CDR3 length: 13 amino acids. Germline loops: CDR1 SQVTM, CDR2 ANQGSEA. The CDR3 DNA reads TGCAGCGTTTCTAACCGGACAGCCGGAAAACTGTTTTTT. Residues: CSVSNRTAGKLFF.

This chain links TRBV6-2 or TRBV6-3 with TRBJ2-5; no firm D call. Trimming left V 1 base short and J 2 bases short, with 5 bases between. CDR1 and CDR2 (germline): MNHEY, SVGEGT. This CDR3 has 13 amino acids. CDR3 sequence reads: CASSYWQQETQYF. CDR3 nucleotides: TGTGCCAGCAGTTACTGGCAGCAAGAGACCCAGTACTTC.